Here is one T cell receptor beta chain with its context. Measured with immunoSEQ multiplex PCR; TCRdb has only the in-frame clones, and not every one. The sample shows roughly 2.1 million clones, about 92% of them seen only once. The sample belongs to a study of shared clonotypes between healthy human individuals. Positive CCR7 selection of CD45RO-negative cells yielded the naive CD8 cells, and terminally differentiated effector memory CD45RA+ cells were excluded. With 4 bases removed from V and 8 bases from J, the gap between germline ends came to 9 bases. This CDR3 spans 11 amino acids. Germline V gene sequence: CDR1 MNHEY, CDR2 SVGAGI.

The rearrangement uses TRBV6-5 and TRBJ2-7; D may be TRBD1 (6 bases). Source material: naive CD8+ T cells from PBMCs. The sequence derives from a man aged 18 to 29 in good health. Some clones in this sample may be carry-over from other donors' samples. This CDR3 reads CASSWGRKQYF. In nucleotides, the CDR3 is TGTGCCAGCAGTTGGGGGCGGAAGCAGTACTTC.